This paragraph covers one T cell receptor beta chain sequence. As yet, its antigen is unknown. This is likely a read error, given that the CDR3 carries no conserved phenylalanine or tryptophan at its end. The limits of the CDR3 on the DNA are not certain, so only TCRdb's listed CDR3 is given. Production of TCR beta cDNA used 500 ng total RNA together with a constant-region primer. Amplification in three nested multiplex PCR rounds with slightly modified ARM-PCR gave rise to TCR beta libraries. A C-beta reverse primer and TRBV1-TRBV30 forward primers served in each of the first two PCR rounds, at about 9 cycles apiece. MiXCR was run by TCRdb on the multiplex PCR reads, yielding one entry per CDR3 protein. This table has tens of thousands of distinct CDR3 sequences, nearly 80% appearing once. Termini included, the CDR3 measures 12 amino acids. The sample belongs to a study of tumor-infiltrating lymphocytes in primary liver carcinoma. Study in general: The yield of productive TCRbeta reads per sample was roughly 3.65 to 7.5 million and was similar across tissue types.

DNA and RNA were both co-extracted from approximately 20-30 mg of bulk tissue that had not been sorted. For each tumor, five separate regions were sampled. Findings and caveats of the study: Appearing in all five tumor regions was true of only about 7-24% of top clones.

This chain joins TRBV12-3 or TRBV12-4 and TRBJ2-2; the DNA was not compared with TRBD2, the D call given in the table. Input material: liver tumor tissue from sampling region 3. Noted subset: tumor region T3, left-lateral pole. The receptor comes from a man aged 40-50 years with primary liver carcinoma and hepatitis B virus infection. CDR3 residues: CASSLRSGELLY.